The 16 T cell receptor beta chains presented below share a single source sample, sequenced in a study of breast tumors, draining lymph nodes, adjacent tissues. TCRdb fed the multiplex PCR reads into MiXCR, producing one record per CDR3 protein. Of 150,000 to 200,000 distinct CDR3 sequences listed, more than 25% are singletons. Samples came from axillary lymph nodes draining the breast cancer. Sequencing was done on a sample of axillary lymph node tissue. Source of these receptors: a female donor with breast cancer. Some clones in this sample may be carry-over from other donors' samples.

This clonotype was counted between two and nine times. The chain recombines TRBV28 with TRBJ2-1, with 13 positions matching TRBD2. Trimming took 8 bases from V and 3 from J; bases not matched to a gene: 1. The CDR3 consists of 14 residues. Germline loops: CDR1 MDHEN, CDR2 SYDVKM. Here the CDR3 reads CASGLAGVYNEQFF. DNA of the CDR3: TGTGCCAGCGGACTAGCGGGAGTCTACAATGAGCAGTTCTTC.

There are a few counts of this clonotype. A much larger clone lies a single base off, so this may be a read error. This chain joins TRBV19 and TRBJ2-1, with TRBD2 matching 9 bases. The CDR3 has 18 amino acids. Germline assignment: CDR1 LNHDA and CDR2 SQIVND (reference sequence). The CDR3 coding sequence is TGTGCCAGTAGTATTACCCATGAGGGTAGCGGGAGTGGAAATGAGCCGTTCTTC. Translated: CASSITHEGSGSGNEPFF.

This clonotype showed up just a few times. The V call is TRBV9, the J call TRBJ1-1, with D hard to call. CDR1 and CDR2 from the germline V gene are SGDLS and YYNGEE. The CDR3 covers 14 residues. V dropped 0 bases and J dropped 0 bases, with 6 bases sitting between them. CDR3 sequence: CASSVGHMNTEAFF. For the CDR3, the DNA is TGTGCCAGCAGCGTAGGGCACATGAACACTGAAGCTTTCTTT.

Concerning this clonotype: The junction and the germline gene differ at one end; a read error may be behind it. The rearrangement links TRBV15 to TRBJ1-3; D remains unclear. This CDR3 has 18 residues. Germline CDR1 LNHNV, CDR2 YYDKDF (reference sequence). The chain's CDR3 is CATSRDLGWTSSGSTTYF. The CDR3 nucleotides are TGTGCCACCAGCAGAGATCTCGGGTGGACGAGCTCTGGAAGCACCACATATTTT.

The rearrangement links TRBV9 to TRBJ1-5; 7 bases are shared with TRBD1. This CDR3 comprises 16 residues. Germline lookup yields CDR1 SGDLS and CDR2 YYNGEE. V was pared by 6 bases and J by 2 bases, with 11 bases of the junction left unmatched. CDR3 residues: CASKSKNRGGNQPQHF. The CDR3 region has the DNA TGTGCCAGCAAGTCTAAGAACAGGGGTGGCAATCAGCCCCAGCATTTT.

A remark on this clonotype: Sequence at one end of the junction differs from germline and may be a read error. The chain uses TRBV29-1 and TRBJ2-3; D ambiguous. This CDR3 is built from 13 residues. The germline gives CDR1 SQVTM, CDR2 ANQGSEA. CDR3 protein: CSVGGVSTDTRYF. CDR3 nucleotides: TGCAGCGTTGGTGGGGTGAGCACAGACACGCGGTATTTT.

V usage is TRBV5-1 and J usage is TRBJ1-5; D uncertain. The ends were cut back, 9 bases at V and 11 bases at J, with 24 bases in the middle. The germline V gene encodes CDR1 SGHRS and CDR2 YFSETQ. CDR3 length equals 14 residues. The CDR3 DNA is TGCGCCACCAACTGGCGGGCCGGCGGGGAGACCCAGCATTTT. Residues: CATNWRAGGETQHF.

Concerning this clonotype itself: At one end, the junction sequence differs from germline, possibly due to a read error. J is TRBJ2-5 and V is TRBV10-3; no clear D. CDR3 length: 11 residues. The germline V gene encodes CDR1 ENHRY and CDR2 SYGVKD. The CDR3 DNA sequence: TGTGCCATCAGGGCTACAGAGAGCCAGTACTTC. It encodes CAIRATESQYF.

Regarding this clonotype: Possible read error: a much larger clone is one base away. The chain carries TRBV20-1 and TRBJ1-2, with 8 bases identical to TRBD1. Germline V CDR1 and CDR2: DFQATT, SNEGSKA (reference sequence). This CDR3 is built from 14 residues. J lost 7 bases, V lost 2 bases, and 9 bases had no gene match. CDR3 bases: TGCAGTGCTAGATTGACAGGGGAGTGGTCTGGCTACACCTTC. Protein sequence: CSARLTGEWSGYTF.

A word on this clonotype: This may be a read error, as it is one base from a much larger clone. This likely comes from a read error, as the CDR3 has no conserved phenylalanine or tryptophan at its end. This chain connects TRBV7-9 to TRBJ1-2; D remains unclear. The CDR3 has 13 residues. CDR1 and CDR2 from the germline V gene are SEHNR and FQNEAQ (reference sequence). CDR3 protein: CASSSIFNHGYTL. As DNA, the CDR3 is TGTGCCAGCAGCTCAATTTTTAACCATGGCTACACCCTC.

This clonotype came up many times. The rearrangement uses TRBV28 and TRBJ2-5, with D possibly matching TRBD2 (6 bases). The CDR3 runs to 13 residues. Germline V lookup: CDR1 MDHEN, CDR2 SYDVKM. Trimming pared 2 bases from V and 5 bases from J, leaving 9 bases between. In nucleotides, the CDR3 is TGTGCCAGCAGTTTAGGAGGGCTGGAGACCCAGTACTTC. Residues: CASSLGGLETQYF.

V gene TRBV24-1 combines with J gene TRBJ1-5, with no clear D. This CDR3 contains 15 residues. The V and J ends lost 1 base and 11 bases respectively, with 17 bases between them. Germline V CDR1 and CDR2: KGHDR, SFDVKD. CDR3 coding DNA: TGTGCCACCAGTGATTTCCTCGGTAGGGTAGAGACCCAGCATTTT. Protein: CATSDFLGRVETQHF.

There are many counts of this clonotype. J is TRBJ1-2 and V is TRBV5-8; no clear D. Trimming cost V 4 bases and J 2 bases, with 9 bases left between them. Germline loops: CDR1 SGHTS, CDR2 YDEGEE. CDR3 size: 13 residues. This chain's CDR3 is CASSTGKNYGYTF. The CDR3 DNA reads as TGTGCCAGCAGCACCGGGAAGAACTATGGCTACACCTTC.

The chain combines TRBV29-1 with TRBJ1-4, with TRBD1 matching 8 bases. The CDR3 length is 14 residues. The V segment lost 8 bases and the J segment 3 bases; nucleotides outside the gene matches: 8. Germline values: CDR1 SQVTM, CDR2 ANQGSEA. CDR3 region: CSFRQGKPNEKLFF. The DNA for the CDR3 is TGCAGCTTCCGACAGGGGAAGCCTAATGAAAAACTGTTTTTT.

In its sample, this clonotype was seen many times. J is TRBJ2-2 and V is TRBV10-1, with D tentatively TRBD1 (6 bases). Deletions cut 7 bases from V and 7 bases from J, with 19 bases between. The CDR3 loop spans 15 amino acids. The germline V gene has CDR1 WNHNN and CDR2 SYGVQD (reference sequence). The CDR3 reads CASTLRQAFNGELFF. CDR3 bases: TGCGCCAGCACCTTACGACAGGCCTTTAACGGGGAGCTGTTTTTT.

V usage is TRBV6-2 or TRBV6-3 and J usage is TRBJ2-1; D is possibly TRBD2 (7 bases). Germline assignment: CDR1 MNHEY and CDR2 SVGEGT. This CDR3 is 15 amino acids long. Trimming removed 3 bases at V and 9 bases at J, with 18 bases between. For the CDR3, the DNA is TGTGCCAGCAGTTATCGGGCGGGGGCTCGGGGTGAGCAGTTCTTC. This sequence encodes CASSYRAGARGEQFF.